This TCR beta chain was captured in a study of patients and donors after allogeneic stem cell transplantation (dated by TCRdb to between 2020 and 2021). Libraries were built with RT-PCR. The data were produced on a NextSeq 550. The public reads were reanalyzed by TCRdb: fastp trimming at Q25, MiXCR alignment, in-frame beta chains only. All rows with the same CDR3 protein become a single entry with the most common DNA and genes. Present in this sample are about a million distinct CDR3 sequences, approximately 18% of which were seen just once. In total, the top ten clones hold approximately 5.9% of the sample. This clonotype was observed a few times. It lacks a known antigen. Base-call qualities are not available, and no considerably larger clone is one nucleotide away. In the germline V gene, CDR1 corresponds to MNHEY and CDR2 to SVGAGI. V lost 2 bases and J lost 2 bases; the stretch between them is 9 bases long. The CDR3 contains 15 residues, cysteine and phenylalanine counted. Here the CDR3 DNA is all that survives: 45 bases in frame from base 1.

This TCR derives from a human donor who was either an allogeneic HSCT recipient or a stem cell or donor lymphocyte infusion donor (not recorded which). It is not recorded whose cells these are; they may come from a transplant donor. Sequenced material: blood, either unsorted or a sorted T cell fraction (not recorded which). The chain uses TRBV6-5 and TRBJ1-4; the D gene remains uncertain. The nucleotides read TGTGCCAGCAGTTACCGTCGGGCTACTAATGAAAAACTGTTTTTT. Translated, it gives CASSYRRATNEKLFF.